This T cell receptor (beta chain) came from a study of blood T cell repertoires in COVID-19. About the research overall: Some COVID-19 samples were acute and others convalescent; all came from the United States, Italy and Spain.

Germline V CDR1 and CDR2: MNHNY, SVGAGI (reference sequence). The CDR3 is made up of 16 amino acids. V was pared by 0 bases and J by 8 bases, with 10 bases of the junction left unmatched. Original analysis: The authors estimated nucleated cell counts from reference gene primer amplification. Sequencing was performed with immunoSEQ multiplex PCR; in TCRdb, only in-frame clones are kept and a portion is missing. V, J and clone size are taken as reported in that table, and D and trimming were inferred from the DNA itself. The data contain more than 100,000 clones, about 80% of them singletons. The chain couples TRBV6-6 to TRBJ1-2; 9 bases line up with TRBD1. The sequence came from a woman at least 80 years old with acute or convalescent COVID-19. The sample consisted of peripheral blood. DNA of the CDR3: TGTGCCAGCAGTTACTCCGACAGGGGGAACGGTCGAGGCTACACCTTC. Protein sequence: CASSYSDRGNGRGYTF.